This is a list of T cell receptor beta chains from one sample in a study of T cell responses to AZD1222 COVID-19 vaccine. Profiled with immunoSEQ multiplex PCR; TCRdb holds only in-frame clones, not every one. The profile shows roughly 79,000 clones, around four fifths of them singletons. This specimen consisted of peripheral blood, obtained on day 0 of AZD1222 vaccination. These receptors originate from an adult in good health. Each CDR3 is given with its conserved first and last residue. Fields, in order: CDR3 DNA, CDR3 protein, V gene, CDR3 length, D gene, clone size, J gene. The D gene is left open where the match is weak. Part of the rows lack a size; the others show once, few, many or a class for expanded clones.

TGTGCCAGCAGTTATTTCCGACAGAGCCTTTCCTACGAGCAGTACTTC CASSYFRQSLSYEQYF TRBV6-2/TRBV6-3 16 NA NA TRBJ2-7
TGTGCAAGGGACAGGGGACAAGAGACCCAGTACTTC CARDRGQETQYF TRBV27 12 TRBD1 NA TRBJ2-5
TGTGCCAGCAGCTTAGTGGGCAGGACGGGGAGTCAGCCCCAGCATTTT CASSLVGRTGSQPQHF TRBV7-8 16 NA NA TRBJ1-5
TGTGCCAGCAGTTACCTCGACAGGAGGTACGGCTACACCTTC CASSYLDRRYGYTF TRBV6-5 14 NA NA TRBJ1-2
TGCGCCAGCAGCCACACCCGGACAGGCAAAGAGACCCAGTACTTC CASSHTRTGKETQYF TRBV5-1 15 TRBD1 few TRBJ2-5
TGTGCCAGCAGCTTAGCTGGCGGGAGCAATGAGCAGTTCTTC CASSLAGGSNEQFF TRBV7-9 14 TRBD2 once TRBJ2-1
TGTGCCAGCAGCTTGGACAGGGTCGGGACCGGGGAGCTGTTTTTT CASSLDRVGTGELFF TRBV5-5 15 NA NA TRBJ2-2
TGTGCCAGCAGCTTCGGGACAGTGTATGGCTACACCTTC CASSFGTVYGYTF TRBV5-4 13 TRBD1 NA TRBJ1-2
TGTGCCAGCAGCTTTAGGGGAAGGGGATCACCCCTCCACTTT CASSFRGRGSPLHF TRBV28 14 NA NA TRBJ1-6
TGTGCCAGCAGCCATATGGACAGCGGGACGAAAGGCTACACCTTC CASSHMDSGTKGYTF TRBV3-1/TRBV3-2 15 NA NA TRBJ1-2
TGTGCCAGCAGTCTGAGACTAGTCGGAAATGAGCAGTTCTTC CASSLRLVGNEQFF TRBV27 14 NA NA TRBJ2-1
TGTGCCAGCAGCTTGCCACCGAACCAGGGGAACACTGAAGCTTTCTTT CASSLPPNQGNTEAFF TRBV5-4 16 NA NA TRBJ1-1
TGTGCCATCAGCCCTACCGGGCTCAGAGGTGGGGAGCAGTACTTC CAISPTGLRGGEQYF TRBV10-3 15 NA NA TRBJ2-7
TGTGCCAGCTCACCACCGGAGGGGTACCCCAACGTCCTGACTTTC CASSPPEGYPNVLTF TRBV18 15 NA NA TRBJ2-6
TGTGCCAGCAGCCAAGATCTGGGCCAGGGATTATACGAGCAGTACTTC CASSQDLGQGLYEQYF TRBV4-2 16 NA NA TRBJ2-7
TGTGCCAGCACCACAACCCCGGGACAGGGACGGTCACCCCTCCACTTT CASTTTPGQGRSPLHF TRBV28 16 TRBD1 few TRBJ1-6
TGTGCCAGCAGTTTAGCAAACACCATATATTTT CASSLANTIYF TRBV12-3/TRBV12-4 11 NA NA TRBJ1-3
TGTGCCAGCAGCTCACAGGGGGCGCTCGGGGAGACCCAGTACTTC CASSSQGALGETQYF TRBV7-2 15 TRBD1 NA TRBJ2-5
TGTGCCAGCAGCTTATGGGCCCAAAATGAGCAGTTCTTC CASSLWAQNEQFF TRBV7-2 13 NA once TRBJ2-1
TGTGCCATCAGTGAACTCGACAGTGAGCAGTTCTTC CAISELDSEQFF TRBV10-3 12 NA few TRBJ2-1
TGTGCCAGCAGTTATTGGGACATGAGCGAAAAACTGTTTTTT CASSYWDMSEKLFF TRBV6-2/TRBV6-3 14 NA NA TRBJ1-4
TGTGCCGCGATAGATTGGTCAGCACCAAACACTGAAGCTTTCTTT CAAIDWSAPNTEAFF TRBV27 15 NA NA TRBJ1-1
TGTGCCAGCAGTTTAGACATGCGTTCTAATGAAAAACTGTTTTTT CASSLDMRSNEKLFF TRBV28 15 NA once TRBJ1-4
TGTGCCAGCTTGGACAGAACGAACACTGAAGCTTTCTTT CASLDRTNTEAFF TRBV6-5 13 NA NA TRBJ1-1
TGCAGTGCTAGTTTAGCGGCCCGCTACAATGAGCAGTTCTTC CSASLAARYNEQFF TRBV20-1 14 NA NA TRBJ2-1
TGTGCCAGCAGCTCGACAGGGCTTGAAGCTTTCTTT CASSSTGLEAFF TRBV6-5 12 TRBD1 NA TRBJ1-1
TGTGCCAGCAGCCGGGACAGGGGTTACGAGCAGTACTTC CASSRDRGYEQYF TRBV14 13 TRBD1 once TRBJ2-7
TGTGCCACCAGCAGAGGACGGGCCGATGGAAACACCATATATTTT CATSRGRADGNTIYF TRBV15 15 NA NA TRBJ1-3
TGTGCCAGCAGTTACAGGGGAGTAGGCTATGGCTACACCTTC CASSYRGVGYGYTF TRBV6-5 14 NA NA TRBJ1-2
TGTGCCGGACAGGGGGCCCTAAACTATGGCTACACCTTC CAGQGALNYGYTF TRBV30 13 TRBD1 few TRBJ1-2
TGCGCCAGCAGCTTTGAATATCTGGAGGACACTGAAGCTTTCTTT CASSFEYLEDTEAFF TRBV5-1 15 NA once TRBJ1-1
TGTGCCATCAGTGAGGGGAGCAATCAGCCCCAGCATTTT CAISEGSNQPQHF TRBV10-3 13 NA NA TRBJ1-5
TGTGCCAGCAGCTTGGAGGACTTGCTCTCCTACGAGCAGTACTTC CASSLEDLLSYEQYF TRBV5-5 15 NA NA TRBJ2-7
TGTGCCAGCAGTTGGGGCTCTGGAAACACCATATATTTT CASSWGSGNTIYF TRBV28 13 NA NA TRBJ1-3
TGTGCCAGTAGTAAAGCGGGACTTTACAATGAGCAGTTCTTC CASSKAGLYNEQFF TRBV19 14 TRBD2 NA TRBJ2-1
TGTGCCAGCAGCTTGATTCCAGCTTCCTACGAGCAGTACTTC CASSLIPASYEQYF TRBV5-5 14 NA NA TRBJ2-7
TGTGCCAGCTCACCAAACTGGAACACTGAAGCTTTCTTT CASSPNWNTEAFF TRBV18 13 NA NA TRBJ1-1
TGTGCCAGCAGCCAACGGCCGGGACTAGCGGTTCGTGAGCAGTTCTTC CASSQRPGLAVREQFF TRBV14 16 TRBD2 NA TRBJ2-1
TGTGCCAGCAGTTTGAATCGGGGAGAGACCCAGTACTTC CASSLNRGETQYF TRBV27 13 NA NA TRBJ2-5
TGCGCCAGCAGCCATACTGAAAGGGCCTCATATGGCTACACCTTC CASSHTERASYGYTF TRBV4-1 15 NA NA TRBJ1-2
TGTGCCAGCAGTTACACAGGGGTCCCGCACTACGAGCAGTACTTC CASSYTGVPHYEQYF TRBV6-5 15 TRBD1 NA TRBJ2-7
TGTGCCAGCAGCATCCGACTAGCGGGGACGGGGGACAATGAGCAGTTCTTC CASSIRLAGTGDNEQFF TRBV9 17 TRBD2 NA TRBJ2-1
TGTGCCAGCAGCTTGCTTGCATCCTACAATGAGCAGTTCTTC CASSLLASYNEQFF TRBV5-4 14 NA NA TRBJ2-1
TGCGCCAGCAGCCAAAGACTAGCGGGAGATACCCACGAGCAGTACTTC CASSQRLAGDTHEQYF TRBV4-1 16 TRBD2 NA TRBJ2-7
TGCAGTGCTAGTCCTTACGAGCAGTACTTC CSASPYEQYF TRBV20-1 10 NA NA TRBJ2-7
TGTGCCAGCAGAAGAGGGACTAGCGGGACGTACGAGCAGTACTTC CASRRGTSGTYEQYF TRBV7-2 15 TRBD2 few TRBJ2-7
TGTGCCAGCAGCTTGTATAAGGGATTAGAGACCCAGTACTTC CASSLYKGLETQYF TRBV7-9 14 NA NA TRBJ2-5